This T cell receptor (beta chain) was captured by sequencing in a study of graft-versus-host responses after intestinal transplantation. At the level of the study: Anti-thymocyte globulin induction was given to all recipients, followed by tacrolimus and steroids for two to four years.

Study-level results: Among recipient marrow samples, GvH clones were found; some appeared first in ileum or blood.

Generated by immunoSEQ multiplex PCR, the TCRdb table keeps only in-frame clones and is missing some. This table holds about 21,000 clones, 40% to 45% found once. Irradiated, violet-dye-labeled stimulator cells, some 200,000 in number, were plated with some 200,000 CFSE-labeled responder cells. After the reaction, proliferating CFSE-low CD3+CD4+ and CD3+CD8+ responders were sorted. On this clone itself: Additional DNA sequences in this sample encode the identical CDR3.

Trimming took 4 bases from V and 4 from J; bases not matched to a gene: 10. Germline V gene data show CDR1 as SGHAT and CDR2 as FQNNGV. The CDR3 runs 15 residues. This chain links TRBV11-2 with TRBJ2-7; 7 nucleotides match TRBD1. The sequence derives from a human patient who received an intestinal transplant. Sequenced material: alloreactive CD8+ T cells from a mixed lymphocyte reaction culture, taken before intestinal transplant. The subset was: CFSE-low proliferating T cells sorted from roughly 6-day pre-transplant mixed lymphocyte reaction (GvH or HvG direction). DNA of the CDR3: TGTGCCAGCAGCTCCAAGACAGGGACGGCATACGAGCAGTACTTC. It encodes CASSSKTGTAYEQYF.